The 21 T cell receptor beta chains below come from one sample, sequenced in a study of shared clonotypes between healthy human individuals (dated by TCRdb to about 2020). The library was built by means of the immunoSEQ multiplex PCR assay. The table comes from immuneACCESS by way of TCRdb, which keeps in-frame sequences with V and J called. Part of the clones is missing from these tables; in studies checked, under half for an unresolved V gene and the rest for unknown reasons. Recorded for this sample are roughly 1,500,000 clones; around 98% of them occurred a single time. The top ten clones comprise approximately 0.44% of the sample. Sequencing was carried out using naive CD4+ T cells sorted from blood. The cell subset or site label for this specimen denotes: CD45RA+ positively selected. These receptors originate from a man aged 25-45 years in good health.

V gene TRBV4-1 combines with J gene TRBJ2-7; 7 bases line up with TRBD1. The CDR3 extends over 16 amino acids. Germline CDR1 MGHRA, CDR2 YSYEKL. The V and J ends lost 1 base and 3 bases, in that order; junction bases with no gene match: 9. DNA of the CDR3: TGCGCCAGCAGCCAAGGGGAACAGGGGTTCAACTACGAGCAGTACTTC. Translated: CASSQGEQGFNYEQYF.

The rearrangement uses TRBV30 and TRBJ2-1; D not certain. The V and J ends lost 2 bases and 9 bases respectively, with 14 bases between them. Germline lookup yields CDR1 GTSNPN and CDR2 SVGIG (reference sequence). CDR3 length equals 13 residues. The chain's CDR3 is CAWSPRRQSEQFF. CDR3 sequence (DNA): TGTGCCTGGAGTCCCCGTCGTCAGAGTGAGCAGTTCTTC. The entire variable domain, with the rest obtained from reference TRBV30 and TRBJ2-1, is as follows: SQTIHQWPATLVQPVGSPLSLECTVEGTSNPNLYWYRQAAGRGLQLLFYSVGIGQISSEVPQNLSASRPQDRQFILSSKKLLLSDSGFYLCAWSPRRQSEQFFGPGTRLTVL.

The chain has TRBV7-2 and TRBJ1-1; D is unresolved. Looked up from germline, CDR1 is SGHTA and CDR2 is FQGNSA. V was pared by 5 bases and J by 4 bases, with 20 bases between. The CDR3 length is 16 residues. The CDR3: CASSGRRLGSSTEAFF. The CDR3 coding sequence is TGTGCCAGCAGCGGCCGCCGTCTGGGGTCAAGCACTGAAGCTTTCTTT.

V is TRBV10-3 and J is TRBJ2-3; TRBD2 agrees at 10 bases. Germline V gene data show CDR1 as ENHRY and CDR2 as SYGVKD. The junction had 2 bases not matched to a gene; V was cut back by 0 bases and J by 2 bases. This CDR3 has 16 amino acids. CDR3 region: CAISESTSGPTDTQYF. Here the CDR3 DNA reads TGTGCCATCAGTGAGTCGACTAGCGGGCCCACAGATACGCAGTATTTT.

This chain uses TRBV28 with TRBJ2-1, with D perhaps given as TRBD1 or TRBD2 (6 bases each). V was cut by 5 bases and J by 12 bases, with 11 bases left in between. This CDR3 has 11 amino acids. Per germline, CDR1 MDHEN and CDR2 SYDVKM. The CDR3 nucleotides read TGTGCCAGCAGTATAGGGGGGTCGCAGTTCTTC. Encoded protein: CASSIGGSQFF.

The V gene is TRBV5-1, the J gene TRBJ1-3; a possible D gene is TRBD1 (6 bases). Germline V gene data show CDR1 as SGHRS and CDR2 as YFSETQ. The CDR3 runs 16 residues. Trimming left V 1 base short and J 0 bases short, with 11 bases between. DNA of the CDR3: TGCGCCAGCAGCTTGAACAGGGAAAGCTCTGGAAACACCATATATTTT. Protein: CASSLNRESSGNTIYF.

The CDR3 region has the DNA TGTGCCAGCAGGCTACAGGGGGCGCAGTCCTACGAGCAGTACTTC. As protein: CASRLQGAQSYEQYF. The chain carries TRBV6-5 and TRBJ2-7; 9 nucleotides line up with TRBD1. The CDR3 extends over 15 amino acids. CDR1 is MNHEY and CDR2 is SVGAGI in the germline V gene. V was clipped by 6 bases and J by 1 base; unmatched bases: 7.

A remark on this clone: Germline and junction disagree at one end, which may indicate a read error. This sequence joins TRBV19 and TRBJ1-3; D unresolved. Germline loops: CDR1 LNHDA, CDR2 SQIVND (reference sequence). The CDR3 consists of 12 residues. The CDR3 bases are TGTGCCAGTAGTGAACACCTCCGGACCTTGGATTTT. It encodes CASSEHLRTLDF.

This chain uses TRBV9 with TRBJ2-1, with 8 nucleotides matching TRBD2. Germline CDR1 is SGDLS and CDR2 is YYNGEE. The J segment lost 4 bases and the V segment lost 0 bases, leaving 6 bases of the junction unmatched. The CDR3 is 16 amino acids. CDR3 sequence (DNA): TGTGCCAGCAGCGTAGATCCGCGCGGGAGGTACAATGAGCAGTTCTTC. Its translation: CASSVDPRGRYNEQFF.

The J gene is TRBJ1-2, the V gene TRBV19; the D is unclear. Per the germline V gene, CDR1 is LNHDA and CDR2 is SQIVND (reference sequence). Trimming left V 5 bases short and J 0 bases short, with 10 bases between. This CDR3 has 14 residues. CDR3 sequence: CASSLGAANYGYTF. DNA for the CDR3: TGTGCCAGTAGTTTGGGAGCAGCTAACTATGGCTACACCTTC. Combining the CDR3 with reference TRBV19 and TRBJ1-2 gives the whole variable domain DGGITQSPKYLFRKEGQNVTLSCEQNLNHDAMYWYRQDPGQGLRLIYYSQIVNDFQKGDIAEGYSVSREKKESFPLTVTSAQKNPTAFYLCASSLGAANYGYTFGSGTRLTVV.

The chain recombines TRBV13 with TRBJ2-7, with D maybe TRBD2 (5 bases). CDR1 and CDR2 (germline): PRHDT, FYEKMQ (reference sequence). V lost 0 bases and J 9 bases, leaving 18 bases between the germline ends. The CDR3 sequence is 15 residues long. The DNA for the CDR3 is TGTGCCAGCAGCTTAGGCTTTAGGGTTGAGGGTACGCAGTACTTC. Protein sequence: CASSLGFRVEGTQYF.

The chain combines TRBV11-3 with TRBJ2-1, with no clear D. V was clipped by 5 bases and J by 2 bases, with 10 bases between them. Germline assignment: CDR1 SGHNT and CDR2 YENEEA. This CDR3 region has 14 residues. The CDR3 sequence: CASSPRPTYNEQFF. CDR3 in DNA: TGTGCCAGCAGCCCAAGACCCACCTACAATGAGCAGTTCTTC.

The chain couples TRBV6-1 to TRBJ1-1; TRBD1 aligns across 10 bases. The germline gives CDR1 MNHNS, CDR2 SASEGT. V was pared by 5 bases and J by 5 bases, with 5 bases of the junction left unmatched. The CDR3 spans 14 residues. The CDR3 loop reads CASSWTGGATEAFF. CDR3 DNA: TGTGCCAGCAGTTGGACAGGGGGGGCGACTGAAGCTTTCTTT.

The rearrangement links TRBV4-1 to TRBJ2-7; weak D call: TRBD1 (5 bases). Deletions cut 5 bases from V and 4 bases from J, with 21 bases between. The CDR3 covers 16 residues. From germline, CDR1 is MGHRA and CDR2 YSYEKL. The CDR3 region has the DNA TGCGCCAGCAGCTTCTCCCCGCACAGGCCAGTTTACGAGCAGTACTTC. Protein sequence: CASSFSPHRPVYEQYF.

The chain combines TRBV19 with TRBJ1-1, with D unclear. CDR3 size: 12 residues. V lost 4 bases, J lost 7 bases, and 10 bases lay in between. Germline assignment: CDR1 LNHDA and CDR2 SQIVND (reference sequence). The CDR3 nucleotides are TGTGCCAGTAGTACCGGGCCCCGTGAAGCTTTCTTT. It yields the protein CASSTGPREAFF.

The chain links TRBV7-9 to TRBJ2-2; D is unresolved. Trimming took off 3 bases at V and 6 bases at J, with 8 bases between the two ends. The V gene's germline CDR1 is SEHNR and CDR2 FQNEAQ (reference sequence). The CDR3 sequence is 13 residues long. Here the CDR3 DNA reads TGTGCCAGCAGCTTGGCGAGGCCCGGGGAGCTGTTTTTT. This encodes CASSLARPGELFF.

V is TRBV28 and J is TRBJ1-1; TRBD1 is a possible D gene (6 bases). This CDR3 has 18 residues. V dropped 2 bases and J dropped 0 bases, with 19 bases sitting between them. Germline V gene sequence: CDR1 MDHEN, CDR2 SYDVKM. The CDR3: CASSLGDTGLPMNTEAFF. DNA for the CDR3: TGTGCCAGCAGTTTAGGGGACACAGGGCTACCCATGAACACTGAAGCTTTCTTT.

The CDR3 sequence: CASSEGTSGYTDTQYF. The CDR3 DNA reads as TGTGCCAGCAGCGAGGGGACTAGCGGGTATACAGATACGCAGTATTTT. The chain joins TRBV9 to TRBJ2-3; 12 bases align to TRBD2. Per germline, CDR1 SGDLS and CDR2 YYNGEE. This CDR3 region has 16 residues. With 3 bases clipped from V and 3 bases from J, the junction kept 5 bases outside the gene matches.

The chain carries TRBV29-1 and TRBJ2-1; TRBD1 agrees at 8 bases. This CDR3 spans 14 amino acids. The germline gives CDR1 SQVTM, CDR2 ANQGSEA. Trimming at V came to 5 bases and at J to 4 bases, leaving 7 bases not matched to a gene. CDR3 sequence: CSVLGQAPYNEQFF. DNA of the CDR3: TGCAGCGTTCTGGGACAGGCCCCTTACAATGAGCAGTTCTTC.

As DNA, the CDR3 is TGTGCCAGCAGCTTCGCTGGGAACTACGAGCAGTACTTC. This codes for CASSFAGNYEQYF. The rearrangement links TRBV7-9 to TRBJ2-7; D not resolved. CDR1 and CDR2 (germline): SEHNR, FQNEAQ (reference sequence). Trimming took off 3 bases at V and 3 bases at J, with 9 bases between the two ends. This CDR3 has 13 residues.

The gene calls are TRBV5-4 and TRBJ2-2; TRBD2 matches at 10 bases. The V gene's germline CDR1 is SGHNT and CDR2 YYREEE (reference sequence). The CDR3 sequence is 15 residues long. J lost 3 bases, V lost 4 bases, and 3 bases had no gene match. The CDR3 sequence is CASSRLAGDTGELFF. DNA of the CDR3: TGTGCCAGCAGCAGGCTAGCGGGAGACACCGGGGAGCTGTTTTTT.